The 9 T cell receptor beta chains given below trace back to one sample, sequenced in a study of technical replicates of blood from a few donors. The assay was immunoSEQ multiplex PCR, and TCRdb's table has in-frame clones only and misses some. The data hold tens of thousands of clones, with about 94% observed a single time. The sequencing input was T cells isolated from PBMCs. The receptors here all came from a human donor in good health.

The genes are TRBV6-5 and TRBJ2-1; 7 nucleotides line up with TRBD2. V gave up 0 bases and J gave up 6 bases; unmatched junction bases: 5. The CDR3 length is 15 residues. From germline, CDR1 is MNHEY and CDR2 SVGAGI. As DNA, the CDR3 is TGTGCCAGCAGTTACTCGGGAGGGAGAGGCAATGAGCAGTTCTTC. It is translated as CASSYSGGRGNEQFF.

The rearrangement links TRBV27 to TRBJ2-7; TRBD2 aligns across 7 bases. The V and J ends lost 8 bases and 6 bases, in that order; junction bases with no gene match: 1. CDR3 length: 10 amino acids. From germline, CDR1 is MNHEY and CDR2 SMNVEV (reference sequence). The CDR3 DNA is TGTGCCAGCGGACTAGGCGAGCAGTACTTC. This sequence encodes CASGLGEQYF.

The chain joins TRBV6-5 to TRBJ1-2; the match to TRBD1 covers 11 bases. Germline V gene data show CDR1 as MNHEY and CDR2 as SVGAGI. CDR3 length: 14 amino acids. The V gene end was trimmed by 7 bases and the J gene end by 2 bases; junction bases not matched to a gene: 3. In DNA form, the CDR3 reads TGTGCCAGCATTGGACAGGGGGCAAACTATGGCTACACCTTC. This gives the protein CASIGQGANYGYTF.

This clone was seen only once. CDR3 in amino acids: CASSLGTAADTQYF. The CDR3 DNA sequence: TGTGCCAGCAGCTTAGGCACAGCTGCAGATACGCAGTATTTT. The chain combines TRBV7-2 with TRBJ2-3; D is undetermined. Looked up from germline, CDR1 is SGHTA and CDR2 is FQGNSA. The CDR3 is 14 residues long. Trimming cost V 1 base and J 4 bases, with 9 bases left between them.

J is TRBJ1-1 and V is TRBV10-3, with D perhaps TRBD1 (6 bases). The CDR3 covers 15 residues. Trimming took off 6 bases at V and 2 bases at J, with 16 bases between the two ends. Germline assignment: CDR1 ENHRY and CDR2 SYGVKD. The CDR3 coding sequence is TGTGCCATCAGACACAGGGTTGACGAAAACACTGAAGCTTTCTTT. Translated: CAIRHRVDENTEAFF.

The chain joins TRBV27 to TRBJ2-7; 8 nucleotides line up with TRBD1. The J segment lost 0 bases and the V segment lost 3 bases, leaving 7 bases of the junction unmatched. This CDR3 has 16 amino acids. CDR1 MNHEY and CDR2 SMNVEV come from the germline V gene (reference sequence). This CDR3 is CASSLSPGQASYEQYF. DNA for the CDR3: TGTGCCAGCAGTTTGTCCCCGGGACAGGCCTCCTACGAGCAGTACTTC.

This chain joins TRBV19 and TRBJ2-5; D is uncertain. V lost 3 bases, J lost 1 base, and 12 bases lay in between. This CDR3 has 15 amino acids. Germline CDR1 LNHDA, CDR2 SQIVND (reference sequence). The CDR3 nucleotides read TGTGCCAGTAGTATCCCCTATGGCGGCCAAGAGACCCAGTACTTC. The encoded protein is CASSIPYGGQETQYF.

DNA of the CDR3: TGTGCCAGCAGTTTAAGGCTAGCGCTAACCTACGAGCAGTACTTC. Amino acid sequence: CASSLRLALTYEQYF. The V and J genes are TRBV27 and TRBJ2-7; maybe TRBD2 (6 bases). The CDR3 loop spans 15 amino acids. The V gene lost 2 bases and the J gene lost 2 bases, with 13 bases spanning the gap. Germline V gene lookup returns CDR1 MNHEY and CDR2 SMNVEV (reference sequence).

The rearrangement joins TRBV5-1 to TRBJ1-2; weak D call: TRBD1 (5 bases). Trimming shortened V by 5 bases and J by 12 bases, and 17 bases separated the two germline ends. Germline values: CDR1 SGHRS, CDR2 YFSETQ. The CDR3 sequence is 12 residues long. CDR3 DNA: TGCGCCAGCAGGGGGCCCAATGGGTTCGACACCTTC. The encoded protein is CASRGPNGFDTF.